A single sample is the source of the 7 T cell receptor beta chains below, sequenced in a study of T cell responses to AZD1222 COVID-19 vaccine. Profiling relied on immunoSEQ multiplex PCR, and the TCRdb table lists in-frame clones only, not all of them. The repertoire holds some 100,000 clones, with roughly nine tenths as singletons. Material: peripheral blood, obtained on day 0 of AZD1222 vaccination. The receptors derive from an adult in good health.

This clone was recorded once. This chain joins TRBV6-6 and TRBJ1-1; no reliable D call. The V and J ends lost 7 bases and 5 bases respectively, with 17 bases between them. This CDR3 spans 14 amino acids. Per the germline V gene, CDR1 is MNHNY and CDR2 is SVGAGI (reference sequence). Here the CDR3 DNA reads TGTGCCAGCACCCTAGACGGTCCCGGAACTGAAGCTTTCTTT. Encoded protein: CASTLDGPGTEAFF.

V gene TRBV18 combines with J gene TRBJ2-4; D possibly corresponds to TRBD1 (5 bases). The CDR3 consists of 17 residues. The V gene lost 3 bases and the J gene lost 2 bases, with 17 bases spanning the gap. Germline V gives CDR1 KGHSH, CDR2 LQKENI. The CDR3 loop reads CASSPPQGLNSKNIQYF. CDR3 DNA sequence: TGTGCCAGCTCACCCCCGCAGGGCTTGAATTCCAAAAACATTCAGTACTTC.

The chain is built from TRBV7-2 and TRBJ1-2; D might be TRBD1 (6 bases). Germline V lookup: CDR1 SGHTA, CDR2 FQGNSA. CDR3 size: 15 residues. V lost 3 bases and J 8 bases, leaving 19 bases between the germline ends. The DNA of the CDR3 is TGTGCCAGCAGCTTGAGGGGGGGCGAAAGTTCAGGCTACACCTTC. This encodes CASSLRGGESSGYTF. Combining the CDR3 with reference TRBV7-2 and TRBJ1-2 gives the whole variable domain GAGVSQSPSNKVTEKGKDVELRCDPISGHTALYWYRQSLGQGLEFLIYFQGNSAPDKSGLPSDRFSAERTGGSVSTLTIQRTQQEDSAVYLCASSLRGGESSGYTFGSGTRLTVV.

The chain uses TRBV19 and TRBJ1-5, with 8 bases that match TRBD1. Looked up from germline, CDR1 is LNHDA and CDR2 is SQIVND (reference sequence). V shed 10 bases and J 4 bases; nucleotides not matched to a gene: 6. The CDR3 is made up of 13 amino acids. CDR3 sequence (DNA): TGTGCCACCAGACAGGGGTGGAATCAGCCCCAGCATTTT. Its translation is CATRQGWNQPQHF.

The chain links TRBV27 to TRBJ2-7; D ambiguous. The CDR3 length is 14 residues. The germline CDR1 and CDR2 sequences are MNHEY and SMNVEV (reference sequence). V gave up 4 bases and J gave up 2 bases, with 12 bases separating them. CDR3 in amino acids: CASSSLARPYEQYF. CDR3 DNA sequence: TGTGCCAGCAGTTCTCTCGCGCGTCCCTACGAGCAGTACTTC.

The chain recombines TRBV2 with TRBJ1-5; 8 bases map to TRBD1. The V gene end was trimmed by 4 bases and the J gene end by 3 bases; junction bases not matched to a gene: 5. The CDR3 runs to 15 residues. The germline CDR1 and CDR2 sequences are SNHLY and FYNNEI. The CDR3 DNA follows: TGTGCCAGCAGTGCCGAGACAGGGGACAATCAGCCCCAGCATTTT. This encodes CASSAETGDNQPQHF. Full variable domain (remainder filled in from reference TRBV2 and TRBJ1-5): EPEVTQTPSHQVTQMGQEVILRCVPISNHLYFYWYRQILGQKVEFLVSFYNNEISEKSEIFDDQFSVERPDGSNFTLKIRSTKLEDSAMYFCASSAETGDNQPQHFGDGTRLSIL.

The chain combines TRBV5-4 with TRBJ1-2; D is uncertain. This CDR3 contains 15 residues. V shed 1 base and J shed 1 base, with 11 bases lying between them. Germline values: CDR1 SGHNT, CDR2 YYREEE (reference sequence). CDR3 sequence reads: CASSLIGRHNYGYTF. The DNA of the CDR3 is TGTGCCAGCAGCTTGATAGGGAGGCATAACTATGGCTACACCTTC.